These 26 T cell receptor beta chains share one sample of origin, sequenced in a study of graft-versus-host responses after intestinal transplantation. Sequencing used immunoSEQ multiplex PCR; TCRdb keeps in-frame clones, though not all of them. The table lists 45,000 to 55,000 clones, about 93% of them singletons. The sample in question was PBMCs, obtained 786 days after a first intestinal transplant, on the day of a second. These receptors all come from a human patient who received an intestinal transplant, so some T cells may come from the graft donor.

V usage is TRBV9 and J usage is TRBJ2-1; 9 nucleotides align to TRBD2. This CDR3 region has 24 residues. V trimming: 5 bases; J trimming: 0 bases; junction bases outside the gene matches: 30. Germline V lookup: CDR1 SGDLS, CDR2 YYNGEE. The CDR3 reads CASSHHRTFRGSSGRSTSYNEQFF. Here the CDR3 DNA reads TGTGCCAGCAGTCATCATCGGACCTTCAGAGGGAGCAGCGGGAGGTCTACCTCCTACAATGAGCAGTTCTTC.

This chain joins TRBV21-1 and TRBJ1-1; TRBD1 is the table's D call, not checked against the DNA. TRBV21-1 is recorded as a pseudogene. This CDR3 has 12 amino acids. The chain's CDR3 is CASSRQGTEAFF. The CDR3 DNA follows: TGTGCCAGCAGCCGACAGGGCACTGAAGCTTTCTTT.

The V gene is TRBV5-5, the J gene TRBJ2-7; D is unresolved. CDR1 SGHKS and CDR2 YYEKEE come from the germline V gene (reference sequence). V shed 2 bases and J shed 1 base, with 4 bases lying between them. The CDR3 has 12 residues. The CDR3 sequence: CASSLKSYEQYF. CDR3 nucleotides: TGTGCCAGCAGCTTAAAGTCCTACGAGCAGTACTTC.

The chain couples TRBV21-1 to TRBJ2-5; the table names TRBD2, a call not compared with the DNA. TRBV21-1 is noted as a pseudogene. This CDR3 region has 16 residues. The CDR3 reads CAIDGTSGRIQETQYF. The CDR3 DNA sequence: TGTGCCATCGACGGGACTAGCGGGAGGATCCAAGAGACCCAGTACTTC.

This clone was observed once. The chain carries TRBV6-1 and TRBJ2-7, with D perhaps TRBD1 (6 bases). The germline CDR1 and CDR2 sequences are MNHNS and SASEGT. The CDR3 has 15 residues. The germline V and J ends were trimmed by 2 bases and 3 bases, with 14 bases remaining between them. The CDR3 nucleotides are TGTGCCAGCAGTGAACAGGGGAAGGGATACTACGAGCAGTACTTC. It encodes CASSEQGKGYYEQYF.

The J gene is TRBJ2-2, the V gene TRBV6-5, with 8 bases that match TRBD1. Trimming at V came to 4 bases and at J to 1 base, leaving 2 bases not matched to a gene. This CDR3 contains 15 residues. Germline lookup yields CDR1 MNHEY and CDR2 SVGAGI. The CDR3 is CASSSGTGNTGELFF. For the CDR3, the DNA is TGTGCCAGCAGTTCCGGGACAGGGAACACCGGGGAGCTGTTTTTT.

The chain uses TRBV28 and TRBJ2-7, with D perhaps TRBD1 (6 bases). Germline V gene data show CDR1 as MDHEN and CDR2 as SYDVKM. V was cut by 4 bases and J by 0 bases, with 19 bases left in between. This CDR3 comprises 17 residues. The CDR3 sequence is CASSYLTGVKVSYEQYF. The CDR3 coding sequence is TGTGCCAGCAGTTATTTGACAGGCGTCAAAGTCTCCTACGAGCAGTACTTC.

The chain carries TRBV11-2 and TRBJ1-1, with a tentative D call TRBD1 (6 bases). The CDR3 extends over 12 amino acids. Germline V lookup: CDR1 SGHAT, CDR2 FQNNGV. V was shortened by 2 bases and J by 8 bases, with 9 bases between the two germline ends. The CDR3 sequence: CASSLIGQEAFF. CDR3 in DNA: TGTGCCAGCAGCTTAATAGGACAGGAAGCTTTCTTT.

This chain connects TRBV7-9 to TRBJ2-7, with 9 bases identical to TRBD2. CDR1 SEHNR and CDR2 FQNEAQ come from the germline V gene (reference sequence). Germline trimming cut 5 bases from V and 1 base from J; bases unmatched to any gene: 3. CDR3 length: 14 residues. The DNA for the CDR3 is TGTGCCAGCAGCCCAGGACTAGCGTCCTACGAGCAGTACTTC. It yields the protein CASSPGLASYEQYF.

The J gene is TRBJ2-1, the V gene TRBV28, with D possibly matching TRBD2 (5 bases). V was trimmed by 10 bases and J by 7 bases, leaving 14 bases between them. CDR3 size: 12 residues. Germline V lookup: CDR1 MDHEN, CDR2 SYDVKM. In DNA, the CDR3 is TGTGCCACCTACCAGGAGGTAAATGAGCAGTTCTTC. It translates to CATYQEVNEQFF.

The V gene is TRBV11-2, the J gene TRBJ2-7; D ambiguous. V gave up 3 bases and J gave up 5 bases, with 5 bases separating them. CDR3 length equals 11 residues. Germline CDR1 SGHAT, CDR2 FQNNGV. The CDR3 protein is CASSLVDEQYF. The CDR3, as DNA: TGTGCCAGCAGCTTGGTCGACGAGCAGTACTTC.

The chain links TRBV6-1 to TRBJ2-5; D call uncertain. CDR1 is MNHNS and CDR2 is SASEGT in the germline V gene. This CDR3 spans 11 amino acids. V gave up 7 bases and J gave up 5 bases, with 8 bases separating them. As DNA, the CDR3 is TGTGCCAGCACAGGCTCGGAGACCCAGTACTTC. Translation: CASTGSETQYF.

This clone was detected only once. One junction end does not reproduce the germline sequence, and a read error may be involved. This chain joins TRBV9 and TRBJ1-2; the D is unclear. The germline V gene encodes CDR1 SGDLS and CDR2 YYNGEE. This CDR3 has 13 amino acids. The CDR3 region has the DNA TGTGCCAGCGGCGTAGGCAAAAACTATGGCTACACCTTC. As protein: CASGVGKNYGYTF.

This clone is a singleton in its sample. The rearrangement uses TRBV28 and TRBJ2-7; TRBD1 matches at 7 bases. V was pared by 9 bases and J by 3 bases, with 11 bases of the junction left unmatched. There are 14 residues in the CDR3. The V gene's germline CDR1 is MDHEN and CDR2 SYDVKM. The CDR3 DNA reads TGTGCCAGTAACCCTGGACAGGTTAGCTACGAGCAGTACTTC. Its translation: CASNPGQVSYEQYF.

The chain carries TRBV9 and TRBJ2-1, with no clear D. Germline CDR1 SGDLS, CDR2 YYNGEE. Trimming shortened V by 3 bases and J by 6 bases, and 16 bases separated the two germline ends. CDR3 size: 15 residues. The CDR3 spells CASSADLQVLNEQFF. The DNA for the CDR3 is TGTGCCAGCAGCGCCGACCTCCAAGTCCTCAATGAGCAGTTCTTC.

V is TRBV7-8 and J is TRBJ2-3, with TRBD2 matching over 8 bases. The CDR3 runs to 13 residues. The V gene's germline CDR1 is SGHVS and CDR2 FQNEAQ. CDR3 nucleotides: TGTGTATCGGGAGGGAGTCGCACAGATACGCAGTATTTT. It translates to CVSGGSRTDTQYF.

The chain employs TRBV30 and TRBJ2-7; D perhaps matches TRBD2 (7 bases). Germline CDR1 reads GTSNPN; CDR2 reads SVGIG (reference sequence). V dropped 7 bases and J dropped 1 base, with 14 bases sitting between them. The CDR3 is made up of 13 amino acids. CDR3 in DNA: TGTGCCTCGGGTGGGAGGGGGTCCTACGAGCAGTACTTC. It yields the protein CASGGRGSYEQYF.

This clone was recorded a few times. The chain recombines TRBV19 with TRBJ2-1; 9 bases align to TRBD2. Germline V CDR1 and CDR2: LNHDA, SQIVND (reference sequence). The CDR3 has 16 residues. With V trimmed by 8 bases and J by 5 bases, 13 bases remained unmatched. In DNA form, the CDR3 reads TGTGCCAGTGGGTTTGGGGCGGGAGGGCCCCACAATGAGCAGTTCTTC. Its translation is CASGFGAGGPHNEQFF.

This chain joins TRBV29-1 and TRBJ1-1; D gene unclear. The CDR3 length is 12 residues. Germline assignment: CDR1 SQVTM and CDR2 ANQGSEA. Trimming removed 4 bases at V and 5 bases at J, with 11 bases between. Here the CDR3 DNA reads TGCAGCGTTGTAGGTATGAGGACTGAAGCTTTCTTT. Translating gives CSVVGMRTEAFF.

The chain joins TRBV14 to TRBJ2-1, with TRBD2 matching 12 bases. The CDR3 has 18 amino acids. Trimming cost V 4 bases and J 6 bases; bases outside gene matches: 13. Germline loops: CDR1 SGHDN, CDR2 FVKESK. For the CDR3, the DNA is TGTGCCAGCAGCCGACTGCCTACCACGGGACTAGCGGGCAATGAGCAGTTCTTC. Translated, it gives CASSRLPTTGLAGNEQFF.

The CDR3 sequence is CASSPRGPMNTEAFF. The CDR3 DNA is TGTGCCAGCAGCCCCAGGGGCCCCATGAACACTGAAGCTTTCTTT. This chain links TRBV11-2 with TRBJ1-1, with D perhaps matching TRBD1 (6 bases). CDR3 length: 15 amino acids. Germline V lookup: CDR1 SGHAT, CDR2 FQNNGV. Trimming cost V 5 bases and J 0 bases, with 13 bases left between them. Looking up the rest from reference TRBV11-2 and TRBJ1-1 gives the full variable domain: EAGVAQSPRYKIIEKRQSVAFWCNPISGHATLYWYQQILGQGPKLLIQFQNNGVVDDSQLPKDRFSAERLKGVDSTLKIQPAKLEDSAVYLCASSPRGPMNTEAFFGQGTRLTVV.

The V gene is TRBV5-7, the J gene TRBJ2-5, with 11 positions matching TRBD2. TRBV5-7 is an ORF for which the function is uncertain. The CDR3 sequence is 13 residues long. The V and J ends lost 4 bases and 4 bases, in that order; junction bases with no gene match: 0. In DNA, the CDR3 is TGTGCCAGCAGCGGACTAGCGGGAGAGACCCAGTACTTC. It codes for CASSGLAGETQYF.

The chain carries TRBV5-4 and TRBJ1-1, with D tentatively TRBD1 (6 bases). CDR1 and CDR2 from the germline V gene are SGHNT and YYREEE (reference sequence). The V and J ends lost 4 bases and 1 base respectively, with 14 bases between them. There are 15 residues in the CDR3. CDR3 amino acids: CASSRGGPENTEAFF. In DNA, the CDR3 is TGTGCCAGCAGCCGCGGGGGGCCCGAGAACACTGAAGCTTTCTTT.

J is TRBJ2-5 and V is TRBV11-2; D tentatively reads TRBD1 or TRBD2 (5 bases each). V was shortened by 6 bases and J by 1 base, with 12 bases between the two germline ends. This CDR3 region has 14 residues. The germline V gene encodes CDR1 SGHAT and CDR2 FQNNGV. The CDR3 nucleotides read TGTGCCAGCAGACGAAGGGACGGCCAAGAGACCCAGTACTTC. Translating it yields CASRRRDGQETQYF.

This clone was counted a single time. This sequence joins TRBV28 and TRBJ1-4; the D gene is possibly TRBD1 (6 bases). This CDR3 contains 16 residues. V lost 3 bases to trimming and J lost 3 bases, with 14 bases between them. Germline assignment: CDR1 MDHEN and CDR2 SYDVKM. The CDR3, as DNA: TGTGCCAGCAGTTTGGGCGGGGGGGCGGCTAATGAAAAACTGTTTTTT. This codes for CASSLGGGAANEKLFF.

This clone was picked up a small number of times. V usage is TRBV30 and J usage is TRBJ1-2; D not resolved. Germline loops: CDR1 GTSNPN, CDR2 SVGIG (reference sequence). The V and J ends lost 5 bases and 6 bases respectively, with 13 bases between them. This CDR3 is built from 12 residues. CDR3 residues: CAWGRRKDGYTF. The CDR3 region has the DNA TGTGCCTGGGGGCGAAGAAAAGATGGCTACACCTTC. Filled out from reference TRBV30 and TRBJ1-2, the complete variable domain reads SQTIHQWPATLVQPVGSPLSLECTVEGTSNPNLYWYRQAAGRGLQLLFYSVGIGQISSEVPQNLSASRPQDRQFILSSKKLLLSDSGFYLCAWGRRKDGYTFGSGTRLTVV.